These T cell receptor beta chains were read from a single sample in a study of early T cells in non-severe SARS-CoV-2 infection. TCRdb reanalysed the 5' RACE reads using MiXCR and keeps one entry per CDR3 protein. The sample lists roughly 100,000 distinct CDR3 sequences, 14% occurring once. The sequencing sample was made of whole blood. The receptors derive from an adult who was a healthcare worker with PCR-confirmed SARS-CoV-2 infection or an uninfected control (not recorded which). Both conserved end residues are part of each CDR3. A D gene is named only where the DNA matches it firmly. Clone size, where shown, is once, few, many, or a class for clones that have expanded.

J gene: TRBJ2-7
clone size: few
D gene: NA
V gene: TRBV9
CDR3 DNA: TGTGCCAGCAGCGTAGGGGTTCCCTCCTACGAGCAGTACTTC
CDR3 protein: CASSVGVPSYEQYF

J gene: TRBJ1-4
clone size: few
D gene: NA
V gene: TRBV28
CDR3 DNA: TGTGCCACCAGGCGGACAACAACTAATGAAAAACTGTTTTTT
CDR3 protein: CATRRTTTNEKLFF

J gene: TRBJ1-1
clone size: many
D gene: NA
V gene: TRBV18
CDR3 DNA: TGTGCCAGCTCACCTTCACTCACCTACATTGGAGACACTGAAGCTTTCTTT
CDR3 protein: CASSPSLTYIGDTEAFF

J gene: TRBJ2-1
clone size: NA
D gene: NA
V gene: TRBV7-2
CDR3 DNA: TGTGCCAGCAGCTTAGACGATGAGCAGTTCTTC
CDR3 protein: CASSLDDEQFF

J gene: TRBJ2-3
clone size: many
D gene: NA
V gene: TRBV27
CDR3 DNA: TGTGCCAGCAGTTTAGGCGGACCAGATACGCAGTATTTT
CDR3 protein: CASSLGGPDTQYF

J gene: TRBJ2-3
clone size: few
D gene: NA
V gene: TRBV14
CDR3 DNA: TGTGCCAGCAGCCAAGATGGGGGAATCGTGGCCGATACGCAGTATTTT
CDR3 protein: CASSQDGGIVADTQYF

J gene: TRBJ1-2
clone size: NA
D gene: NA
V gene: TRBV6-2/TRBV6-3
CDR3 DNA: TGTGCCAGCAGTTACTCGCCAGGAGCTAACTATGGCTACACCTTC
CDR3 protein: CASSYSPGANYGYTF

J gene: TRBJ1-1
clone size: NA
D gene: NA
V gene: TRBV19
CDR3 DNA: TGTGCCAGTAGTTCTCCCCGGGCAGTGAACACTGAAGCTTTCTTT
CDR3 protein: CASSSPRAVNTEAFF

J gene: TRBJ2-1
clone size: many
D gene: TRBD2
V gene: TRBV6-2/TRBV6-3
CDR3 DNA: TGTGCCAGCAGTTACTTACTTAGACTAGCGGAAGAGTACAATGAGCAGTTCTTC
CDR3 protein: CASSYLLRLAEEYNEQFF

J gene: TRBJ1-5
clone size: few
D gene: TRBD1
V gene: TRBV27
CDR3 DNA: TGTGCCAGCAGTTTCGGACAGGTTCCCCATAGCAATCAGCCCCAGCATTTT
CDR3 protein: CASSFGQVPHSNQPQHF

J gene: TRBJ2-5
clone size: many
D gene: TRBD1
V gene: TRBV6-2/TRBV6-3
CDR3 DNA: TGTGCCAGCAGCCCTCCAGCAGGGGGAGAGACCCAGTACTTC
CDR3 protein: CASSPPAGGETQYF

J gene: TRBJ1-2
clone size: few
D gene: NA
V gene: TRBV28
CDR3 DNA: TGTGCCAGCAGTTTGAAGGAAAACTATGGCTACACCTTC
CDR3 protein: CASSLKENYGYTF

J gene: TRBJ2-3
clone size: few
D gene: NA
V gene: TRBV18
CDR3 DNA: TGTGCCAGCTCGCCGCCCAGAGACAGACGCACAGATACGCAGTATTTT
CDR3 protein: CASSPPRDRRTDTQYF

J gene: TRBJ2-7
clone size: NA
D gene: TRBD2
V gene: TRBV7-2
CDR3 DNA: TGTGCCAGCAGCTTAGTACTAACGGGTTGGACTAGCGGGGGGTCCTACGAGCAGTACTTC
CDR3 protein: CASSLVLTGWTSGGSYEQYF

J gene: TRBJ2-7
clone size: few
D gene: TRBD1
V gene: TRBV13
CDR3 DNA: TGTGCCAGCAGCTCCCATACCGGACAGGGGGCGGGCGAGCAGTACTTC
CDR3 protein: CASSSHTGQGAGEQYF

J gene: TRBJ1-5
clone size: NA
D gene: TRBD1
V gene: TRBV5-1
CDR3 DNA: TGCGCCAGCAGCTTGGAGGGGGCCGGGACGCCCCAGCATTTT
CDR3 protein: CASSLEGAGTPQHF

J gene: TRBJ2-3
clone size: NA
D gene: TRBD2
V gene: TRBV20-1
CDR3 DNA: TGCAGTGCTATACCCTCCGGGACTAGGAATTCGGGTACGCAGTATTTT
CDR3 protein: CSAIPSGTRNSGTQYF

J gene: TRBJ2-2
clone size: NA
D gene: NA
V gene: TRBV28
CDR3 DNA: TGTGCCAGCAGCCGCGGGGCCGGGGAGCTGTTTTTT
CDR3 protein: CASSRGAGELFF

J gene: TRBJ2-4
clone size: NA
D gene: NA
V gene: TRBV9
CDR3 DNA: TGTGCCAGCAGCGTTGGCGGGACCAAAAACATTCAGTACTTC
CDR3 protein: CASSVGGTKNIQYF

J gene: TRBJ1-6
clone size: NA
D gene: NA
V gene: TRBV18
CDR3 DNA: TGTGCCAGCTCACCGCGGACAAGAGATAATTCACCCCTCCACTTT
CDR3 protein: CASSPRTRDNSPLHF

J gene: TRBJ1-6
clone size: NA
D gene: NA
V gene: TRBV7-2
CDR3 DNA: TGTGCCAGCAGCAAAGGGAGCTATAATTCACCCCTCCACTTT
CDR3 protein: CASSKGSYNSPLHF

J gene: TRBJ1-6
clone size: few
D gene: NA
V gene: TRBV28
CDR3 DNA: TGTGCCAGCAGTTTATCTCAGGGGAATAATTCACCCCTCCACTTT
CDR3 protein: CASSLSQGNNSPLHF

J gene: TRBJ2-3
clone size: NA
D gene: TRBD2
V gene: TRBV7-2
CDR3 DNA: TGTGCCAGCAGCTCCAGAGCGGGGGGGCGCACAGATACGCAGTATTTT
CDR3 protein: CASSSRAGGRTDTQYF

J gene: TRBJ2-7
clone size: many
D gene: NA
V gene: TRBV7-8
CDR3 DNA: TGTGCCAGCAGCTTAGCCCCCTACAGCGGGTCTACCTACGAGCAGTACTTC
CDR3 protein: CASSLAPYSGSTYEQYF

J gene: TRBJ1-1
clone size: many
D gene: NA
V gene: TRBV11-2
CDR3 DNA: TGTGCCAGCAGCTTAGATACGGGGGGCACTGAAGCTTTCTTT
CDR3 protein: CASSLDTGGTEAFF

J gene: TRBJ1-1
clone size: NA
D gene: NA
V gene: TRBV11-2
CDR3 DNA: TGTGCCAGCAGCTTTCAGATGACCCGGGGCACTGAAGCTTTCTTT
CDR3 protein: CASSFQMTRGTEAFF

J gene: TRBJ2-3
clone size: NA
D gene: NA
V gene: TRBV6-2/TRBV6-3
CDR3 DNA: TGTGCCAGCAAACGACAGCCCACAGATACGCAGTATTTT
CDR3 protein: CASKRQPTDTQYF

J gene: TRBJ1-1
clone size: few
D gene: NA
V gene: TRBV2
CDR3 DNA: TGTGCCAGCAGTGAGCAAGCCACTGAAGCTTTCTTT
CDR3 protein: CASSEQATEAFF

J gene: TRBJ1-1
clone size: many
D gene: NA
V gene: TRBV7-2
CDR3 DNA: TGTGCCAGCAGCTTAGCCCGGGGCACTGAAGCTTTCTTT
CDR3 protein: CASSLARGTEAFF

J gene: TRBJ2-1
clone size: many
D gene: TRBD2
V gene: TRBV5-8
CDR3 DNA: TGTGCCAGCAGCTCCGGGACTAGCGTCTACAATGAGCAGTTCTTC
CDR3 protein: CASSSGTSVYNEQFF

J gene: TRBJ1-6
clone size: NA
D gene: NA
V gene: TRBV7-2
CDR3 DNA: TGTGCCAGCAGCTTACTGCTGGGTAGTTCACCCCTCCACTTT
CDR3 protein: CASSLLLGSSPLHF

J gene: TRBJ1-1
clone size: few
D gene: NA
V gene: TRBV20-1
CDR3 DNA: TGCAGCCTCAGGGGAGGAAACACTGAAGCTTTCTTT
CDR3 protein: CSLRGGNTEAFF

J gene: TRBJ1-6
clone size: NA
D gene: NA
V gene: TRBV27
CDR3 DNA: TGTGCCAGCAGCTGGGACACCCCGGGGGATTTTAATTCACCCCTCCACTTT
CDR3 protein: CASSWDTPGDFNSPLHF

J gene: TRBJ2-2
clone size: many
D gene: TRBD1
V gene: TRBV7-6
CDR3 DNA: TGTGCCAGCAGCTCACAGGGGGCGGGGAGCACCGGGGAGCTGTTTTTT
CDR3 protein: CASSSQGAGSTGELFF

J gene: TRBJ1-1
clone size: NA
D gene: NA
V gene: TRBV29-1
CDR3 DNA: TGCAGCGTTGGAAACAACGGGGGTACTTTCTTT
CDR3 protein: CSVGNNGGTFF

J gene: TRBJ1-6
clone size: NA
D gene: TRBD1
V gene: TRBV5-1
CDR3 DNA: TGCGCCAGCAGCCTCTCCTGGGACAGGGCTAATTCACCCCTCCACTTT
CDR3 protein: CASSLSWDRANSPLHF

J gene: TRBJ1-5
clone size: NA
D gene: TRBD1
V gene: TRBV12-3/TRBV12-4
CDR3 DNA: TGTGCCAGCAGTTTGTTTACAGGGGGCAATCAGCCCCAGCATTTT
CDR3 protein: CASSLFTGGNQPQHF

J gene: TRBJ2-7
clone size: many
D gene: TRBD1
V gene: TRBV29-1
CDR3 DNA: TGCAGCGGTCAGGGGGCGCGGGAGCAGTACTTC
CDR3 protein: CSGQGAREQYF

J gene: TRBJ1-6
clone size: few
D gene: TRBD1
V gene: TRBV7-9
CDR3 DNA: TGTGCCAGCAGCGTGAGGACAGGGTCGTCTTCACCCCTCCACTTT
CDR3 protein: CASSVRTGSSSPLHF

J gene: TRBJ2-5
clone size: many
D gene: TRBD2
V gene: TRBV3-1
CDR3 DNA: TGTGCCAGCAGCCAAGAGTTCGGCGGGGGGGTTGAGACCCAGTACTTC
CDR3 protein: CASSQEFGGGVETQYF

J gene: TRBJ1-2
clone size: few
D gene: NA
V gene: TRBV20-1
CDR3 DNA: TGCGATCCCTTGGCAGGCGATACTTATGGCTACACCTTC
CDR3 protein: CDPLAGDTYGYTF

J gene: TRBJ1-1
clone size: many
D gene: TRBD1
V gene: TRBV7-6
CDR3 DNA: TGTGCCAGCAGCCGGAGACAGGGAGGCATGAACACTGAAGCTTTCTTT
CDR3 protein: CASSRRQGGMNTEAFF

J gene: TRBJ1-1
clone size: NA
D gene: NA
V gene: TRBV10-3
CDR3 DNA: TGTGCCATCAGTGAGTCGCTGGGGAACACTGAAGCTTTCTTT
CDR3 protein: CAISESLGNTEAFF

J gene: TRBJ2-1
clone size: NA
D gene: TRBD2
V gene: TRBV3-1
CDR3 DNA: TGTGCCAGCAGCCAAATGACTAGCGGGGGGAATGAGCAGTTCTTC
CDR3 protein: CASSQMTSGGNEQFF

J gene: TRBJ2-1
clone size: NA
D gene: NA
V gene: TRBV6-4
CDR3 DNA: TGTGCCAGCAGTGAGGGCAGGAGCTCCTACAATGAGCAGTTCTTC
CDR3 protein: CASSEGRSSYNEQFF

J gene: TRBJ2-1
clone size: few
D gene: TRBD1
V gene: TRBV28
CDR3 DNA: TGTGCCAGCAGTTCCACCGGGACAGGAACTACCAATGAGCAGTTCTTC
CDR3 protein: CASSSTGTGTTNEQFF

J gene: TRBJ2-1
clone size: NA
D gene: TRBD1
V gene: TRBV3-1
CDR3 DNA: TGTGCCAGCAGCCACCCGACAGGGGGGGCTGAATACAATGAGCAGTTCTTC
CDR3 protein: CASSHPTGGAEYNEQFF

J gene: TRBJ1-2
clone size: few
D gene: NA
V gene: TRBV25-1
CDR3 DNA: TGTGCCAGCAGTGAACCGATCACCCCATATGGCTACACCTTC
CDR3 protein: CASSEPITPYGYTF

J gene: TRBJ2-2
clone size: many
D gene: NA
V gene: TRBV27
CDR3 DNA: TGTGCCACCGGGAGGGACAGGTCGAACACCGGGGAGCTGTTTTTT
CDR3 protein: CATGRDRSNTGELFF

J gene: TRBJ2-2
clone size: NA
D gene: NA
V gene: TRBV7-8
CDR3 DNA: TGTGCCAGCAGCTTATCGGCCTCGGGGCCATCCCACACCGGGGAGCTGTTTTTT
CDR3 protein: CASSLSASGPSHTGELFF

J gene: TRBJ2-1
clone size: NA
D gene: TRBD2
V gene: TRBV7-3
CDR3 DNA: TGTGCCAGCAGCTTATACGGGGGGGTCTACAATGAGCAGTTCTTC
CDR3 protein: CASSLYGGVYNEQFF

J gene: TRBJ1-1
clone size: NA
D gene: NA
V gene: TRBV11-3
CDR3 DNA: TGTGCCAGCAGCTTATTTGGAGGGGACACTGAAGCTTTCTTT
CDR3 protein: CASSLFGGDTEAFF

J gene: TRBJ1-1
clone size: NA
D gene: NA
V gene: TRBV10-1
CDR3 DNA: TGCGCCAGCAGTACAGGCCCGAACACTGAAGCTTTCTTT
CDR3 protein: CASSTGPNTEAFF

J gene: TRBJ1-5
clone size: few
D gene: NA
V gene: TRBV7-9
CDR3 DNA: TGTGCCAGCAGCTTAGGGGCTCAGCCCCAGCATTTT
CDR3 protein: CASSLGAQPQHF

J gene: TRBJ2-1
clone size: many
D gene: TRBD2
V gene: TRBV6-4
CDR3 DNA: TGTGCCAGCAGTAAGGGGGGGACTAGCGCCTACAATGAGCAGTTCTTC
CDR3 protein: CASSKGGTSAYNEQFF

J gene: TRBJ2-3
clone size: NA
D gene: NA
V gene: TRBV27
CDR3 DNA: TGTGCCGGCAGCAGGGGAATGGCGCAGTATTTT
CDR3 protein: CAGSRGMAQYF

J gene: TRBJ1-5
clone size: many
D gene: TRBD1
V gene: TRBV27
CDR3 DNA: TGTGCCAGCAGTCCACTTCCGACAGGGGATCAGCCCCAGCATTTT
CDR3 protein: CASSPLPTGDQPQHF